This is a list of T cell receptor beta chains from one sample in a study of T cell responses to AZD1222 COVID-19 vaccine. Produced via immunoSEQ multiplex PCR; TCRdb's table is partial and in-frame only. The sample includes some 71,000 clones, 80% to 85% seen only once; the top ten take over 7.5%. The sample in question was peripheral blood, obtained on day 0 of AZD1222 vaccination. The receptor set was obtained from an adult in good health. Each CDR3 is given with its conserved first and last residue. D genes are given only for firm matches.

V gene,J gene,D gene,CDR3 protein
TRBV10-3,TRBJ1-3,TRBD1,CAIREGTGSGNTIYF
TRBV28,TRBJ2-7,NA,CASSPLNRDGFKEQYF
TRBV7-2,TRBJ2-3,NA,CASTDLQGTDTQYF
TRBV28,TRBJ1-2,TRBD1,CASSRQGSYGYTF
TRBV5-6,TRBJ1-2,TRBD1,CASSPGQGVGYGYTF
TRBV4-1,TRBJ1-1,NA,CASSHPDGNTEAFF
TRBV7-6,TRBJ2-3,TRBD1,CASSFSPGQGDPDTQYF
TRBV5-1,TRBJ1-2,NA,CASSPDLNYGYTF
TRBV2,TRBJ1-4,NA,CASRRDLPREKLFF
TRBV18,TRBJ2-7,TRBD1,CASSPGGQGTEQYF
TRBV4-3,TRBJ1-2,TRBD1,CASSQDLGTDYTF
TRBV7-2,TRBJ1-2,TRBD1,CASSKMGTGEIYGYTF
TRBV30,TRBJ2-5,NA,CAWSVGALYQETQYF
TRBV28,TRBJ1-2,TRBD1,CASSLPGTGGNYGYTF
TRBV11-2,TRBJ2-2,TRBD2,CASSFLGGRRTGELFF
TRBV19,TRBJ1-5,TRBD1,CASSIGQGGHQPQHF
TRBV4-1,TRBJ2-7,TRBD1,CASSQDKTGGPLEQYF
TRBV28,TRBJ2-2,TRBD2,CASSYPGGASGGELFF
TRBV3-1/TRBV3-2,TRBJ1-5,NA,CASSQEKGQPQHF
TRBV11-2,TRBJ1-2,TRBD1,CASSYFTGGNYGYTF